The clone carrying this T cell receptor beta chain was detected only a few times. Its antigen is not identified. This sample was included in a study of STAT5B mutations in CD4+ large granular lymphocyte leukemia. Study-wide results and limits: Compared with healthy controls (2/35), patient top clones favored TRBV06 (8/27).

J was trimmed by 6 bases and V by 6 bases; bases with no gene match: 7. There are 13 residues in the CDR3. In germline, CDR1 is SNHLY, CDR2 FYNNEI. As handled by the study authors: Productive clonotypes were detectable down to 2.59 x 10-5 frequency. The repertoire was sequenced with immunoSEQ multiplex PCR; TCRdb's copy has only in-frame clones and lacks some. D and trimming come from the DNA, and the V and J calls and clone size come from that table. The sample consists of approximately 32,000 clones, approximately 89% of them appearing once. The rearrangement joins TRBV2 to TRBJ1-2; the match to TRBD1 covers 7 bases. The source is a human donor in good health. What was sequenced was CD4+ T cells from blood buffy coats. The CDR3 nucleotides are TGTGCCAGCAGGCTCACAGGGGACCATGGCTACACCTTC. Translated, it gives CASRLTGDHGYTF.